In its sample, the clone carrying this TCR beta chain was seen once. These data belong to a study of Ad26.COV2.S vaccination and SARS-CoV-2 variants. Specified treatment: 15 to 20 received Ad26.COV2.S at low or high dose, single or two shots; roughly five received placebo; per-sample allocation not given. Collection of samples fell on day 63 after the first vaccine or placebo injection. This Boston cohort included adults aged 18-55 years. Only in-frame clones appear in the TCRdb table, and some are missing; sequencing was by immunoSEQ multiplex PCR. The top ten hold 3% to 3.5% of the sample, which has around 380,000 clones, about 88% seen once. The CDR3 consists of 13 residues. J gave up 5 bases and V 4 bases, and 7 bases lay outside the gene matches. Germline CDR1 is GTSNPN and CDR2 is SVGIG (reference sequence).

This clonotype was sampled from a person between 18 and 60 years old who received the Ad26.COV2.S COVID-19 vaccine or a placebo. The J gene is TRBJ1-1, the V gene TRBV30; 7 positions match TRBD1. This specimen consisted of peripheral blood, obtained in a trial of Ad26.COV2.S vaccine versus placebo. The CDR3 spells CAWTLNRGTEAFF. Written as DNA, the CDR3 is TGTGCCTGGACTCTGAACAGGGGAACTGAAGCTTTCTTT.